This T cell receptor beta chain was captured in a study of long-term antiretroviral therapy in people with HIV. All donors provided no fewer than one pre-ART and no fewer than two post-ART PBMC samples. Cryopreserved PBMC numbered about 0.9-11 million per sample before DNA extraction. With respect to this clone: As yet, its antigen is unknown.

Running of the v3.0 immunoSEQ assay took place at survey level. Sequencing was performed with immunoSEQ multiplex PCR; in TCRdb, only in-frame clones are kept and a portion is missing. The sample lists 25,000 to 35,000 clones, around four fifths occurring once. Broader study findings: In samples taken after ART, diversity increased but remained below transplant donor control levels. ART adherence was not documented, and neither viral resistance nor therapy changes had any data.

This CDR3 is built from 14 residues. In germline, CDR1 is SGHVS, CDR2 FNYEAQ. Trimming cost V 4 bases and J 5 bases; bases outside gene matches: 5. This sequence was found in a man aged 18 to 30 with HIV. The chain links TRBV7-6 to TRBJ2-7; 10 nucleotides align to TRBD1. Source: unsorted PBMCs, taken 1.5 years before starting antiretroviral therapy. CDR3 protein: CASSSPGQGNEQYF. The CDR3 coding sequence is TGTGCCAGCAGCTCCCCGGGACAGGGGAACGAGCAGTACTTC.